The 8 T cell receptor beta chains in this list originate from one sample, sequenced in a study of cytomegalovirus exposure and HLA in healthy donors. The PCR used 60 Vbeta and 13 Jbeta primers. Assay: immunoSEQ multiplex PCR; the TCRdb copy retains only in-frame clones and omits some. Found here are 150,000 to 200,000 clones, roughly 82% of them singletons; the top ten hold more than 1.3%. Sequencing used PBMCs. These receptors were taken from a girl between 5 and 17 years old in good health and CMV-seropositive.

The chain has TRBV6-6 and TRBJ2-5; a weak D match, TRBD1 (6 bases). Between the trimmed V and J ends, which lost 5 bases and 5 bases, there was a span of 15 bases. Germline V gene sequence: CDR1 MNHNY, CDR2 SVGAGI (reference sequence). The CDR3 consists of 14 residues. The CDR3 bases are TGTGCCAGCAGTCCGTCCAGGGGTCCGGAGACCCAGTACTTC. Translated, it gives CASSPSRGPETQYF.

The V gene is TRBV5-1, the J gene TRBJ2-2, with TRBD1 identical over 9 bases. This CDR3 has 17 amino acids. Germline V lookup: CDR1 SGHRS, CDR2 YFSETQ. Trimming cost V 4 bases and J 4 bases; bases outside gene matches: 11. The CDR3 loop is CASSPMTGTGSTGELFF. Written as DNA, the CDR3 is TGCGCCAGCAGCCCGATGACCGGGACAGGGAGCACCGGGGAGCTGTTTTTT.

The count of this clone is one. The CDR3 spells CASSFGGIAEAFF. The CDR3 DNA is TGTGCCAGCAGCTTTGGGGGGATCGCTGAAGCTTTCTTT. The chain recombines TRBV7-3 with TRBJ1-1, with a weak D call TRBD1 (5 bases). V was trimmed by 3 bases and J by 6 bases, leaving 11 bases between them. This CDR3 is 13 amino acids long. Germline V lookup: CDR1 SGHTA, CDR2 FQGTGA.

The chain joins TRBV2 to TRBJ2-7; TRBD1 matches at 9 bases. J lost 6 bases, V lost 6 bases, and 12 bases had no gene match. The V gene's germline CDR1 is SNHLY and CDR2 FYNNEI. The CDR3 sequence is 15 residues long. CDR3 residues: CASRGAGTGSFEQYF. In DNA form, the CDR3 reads TGTGCCAGCAGAGGGGCGGGGACAGGGTCGTTCGAGCAGTACTTC.

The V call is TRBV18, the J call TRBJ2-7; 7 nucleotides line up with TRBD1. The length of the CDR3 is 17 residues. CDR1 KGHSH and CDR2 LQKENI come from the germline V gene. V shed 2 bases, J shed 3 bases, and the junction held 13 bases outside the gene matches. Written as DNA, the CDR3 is TGTGCCAGCTCACCATGGAAGGGTGTCAGGGGGTTCTACGAGCAGTACTTC. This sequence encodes CASSPWKGVRGFYEQYF.

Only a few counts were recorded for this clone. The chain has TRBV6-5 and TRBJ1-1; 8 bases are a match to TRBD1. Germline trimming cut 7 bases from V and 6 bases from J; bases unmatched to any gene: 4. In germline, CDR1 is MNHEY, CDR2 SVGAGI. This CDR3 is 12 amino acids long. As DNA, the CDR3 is TGTGCCAGCAATAAACAGGGGGCTGAAGCTTTCTTT. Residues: CASNKQGAEAFF.

CDR3 nucleotide sequence: TGCGCCAGCAGCCAAGATCGGTACAACACTGAAGCTTTCTTT. Its protein product is CASSQDRYNTEAFF. The chain uses TRBV4-3 and TRBJ1-1, with no clear D. Trimming cost V 0 bases and J 2 bases, with 7 bases left between them. This CDR3 is 14 amino acids long. Germline-derived CDR1 and CDR2 are LGHNA and YSLEER.

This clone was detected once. The CDR3: CASSRDRVGYTF. The CDR3 region has the DNA TGTGCCAGCAGCAGAGACAGGGTTGGCTACACCTTC. This chain uses TRBV5-4 with TRBJ1-2; 7 bases are shared with TRBD1. V shed 4 bases, J shed 7 bases, and the junction held 4 bases outside the gene matches. The CDR3 has 12 residues. Per the germline V gene, CDR1 is SGHNT and CDR2 is YYREEE (reference sequence).